Only one count was recorded for the clone carrying this T cell receptor (beta chain). This record comes from a study of blood T cell repertoires in COVID-19. At the level of the study: The United States, Italy and Spain supplied acute and convalescent COVID-19 samples. Sample material is recorded as cDNA or gDNA derived from T cells, B-cell-depleted T cells, or PBMCs.

Per the original methods: Amplification of reference gene primers was used by the study to estimate nucleated cell counts. Sequenced by immunoSEQ multiplex PCR; TCRdb stores in-frame clones only, minus some. The V and J calls and clone size are taken from that table; D and trimming were inferred from the DNA. The table has 300,000 to 450,000 clones, around 90% seen once. Germline V gene data show CDR1 as MNHNY and CDR2 as SVGAGI (reference sequence). This CDR3 contains 12 residues. Between the trimmed V and J ends, which lost 4 bases and 4 bases, there was a span of 8 bases. Sequencing was performed on peripheral blood. This clonotype originated in a human donor in a cohort sampled during active COVID-19. J is TRBJ2-7 and V is TRBV6-6; D ambiguous. The CDR3 DNA reads TGTGCCAGCAGTTGGCCTTTTTACGAGCAGTACTTC. It specifies CASSWPFYEQYF.